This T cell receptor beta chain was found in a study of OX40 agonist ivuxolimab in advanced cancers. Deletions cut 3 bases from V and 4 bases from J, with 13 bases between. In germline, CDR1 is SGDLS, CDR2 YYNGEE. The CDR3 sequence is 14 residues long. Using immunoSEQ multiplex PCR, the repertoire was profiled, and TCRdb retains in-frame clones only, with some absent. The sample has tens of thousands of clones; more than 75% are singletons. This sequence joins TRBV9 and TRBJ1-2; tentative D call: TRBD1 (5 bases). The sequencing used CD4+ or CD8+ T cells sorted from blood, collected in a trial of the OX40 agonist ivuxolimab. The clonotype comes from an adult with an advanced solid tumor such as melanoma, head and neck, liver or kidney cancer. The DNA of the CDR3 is TGTGCCAGCAGCGGGACGGGGCAGGGCTATGGCTACACCTTC. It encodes CASSGTGQGYGYTF.